Below are 30 T cell receptor beta chains sequenced from a single sample in a study of blood T cell repertoires in COVID-19. Sequencing was performed with immunoSEQ multiplex PCR; in TCRdb, only in-frame clones are kept and a portion is missing. The sample has roughly 220,000 clones, 70% to 85% seen once. The material sequenced was PBMCs or T cells enriched from blood (not recorded which). Receptors were obtained from a woman aged 40 to 50 with acute COVID-19.

The chain recombines TRBV4-2 with TRBJ2-1; weak D call: TRBD2 (6 bases). CDR3 length equals 14 residues. The V gene's germline CDR1 is LGHNA and CDR2 YNFKEQ. The V end was cut by 0 bases, the J end by 7 bases, with 10 bases between. DNA of the CDR3: TGTGCCAGCAGCCAAGATTACGGGAGTAATGAGCAGTTCTTC. Its translation: CASSQDYGSNEQFF.

The J gene is TRBJ1-2, the V gene TRBV28, with 11 nucleotides matching TRBD1. Trimming at V came to 7 bases and at J to 5 bases, leaving 9 bases not matched to a gene. The CDR3 is 15 residues long. From germline, CDR1 is MDHEN and CDR2 SYDVKM. CDR3 sequence: CASTSDRGPLYGYTF. CDR3 in DNA: TGTGCCAGCACCTCGGACAGGGGGCCTTTGTATGGCTACACCTTC.

The V gene is TRBV4-1, the J gene TRBJ2-7, with 10 positions matching TRBD2. Germline V gene lookup returns CDR1 MGHRA and CDR2 YSYEKL. The trim removed 1 base at V and 7 bases at J, leaving 4 bases unmatched. The CDR3 runs to 14 residues. CDR3 sequence reads: CASSQGGLAEEQYF. The CDR3 coding sequence is TGCGCCAGCAGCCAAGGCGGACTAGCGGAGGAGCAGTACTTC.

The chain carries TRBV19 and TRBJ2-3, with D unclear. V dropped 4 bases and J dropped 7 bases, with 6 bases sitting between them. CDR3 length: 11 residues. The germline V gene encodes CDR1 LNHDA and CDR2 SQIVND (reference sequence). The CDR3 DNA sequence: TGTGCCAGTAGTAAAACTCATACGCAGTATTTT. It specifies CASSKTHTQYF. Looking up the rest from reference TRBV19 and TRBJ2-3 gives the full variable domain: DGGITQSPKYLFRKEGQNVTLSCEQNLNHDAMYWYRQDPGQGLRLIYYSQIVNDFQKGDIAEGYSVSREKKESFPLTVTSAQKNPTAFYLCASSKTHTQYFGPGTRLTVL.

V is TRBV11-2 and J is TRBJ2-3; 11 bases line up with TRBD2. The CDR3 is made up of 16 amino acids. CDR1 and CDR2 (germline): SGHAT, FQNNGV. Trimming at V came to 4 bases and at J to 2 bases, leaving 5 bases not matched to a gene. DNA for the CDR3: TGTGCCAGCAGCTCTACTAGCGGGAGCTTCACAGATACGCAGTATTTT. Translation: CASSSTSGSFTDTQYF.

This rearrangement joins TRBV7-2 to TRBJ2-3; 11 bases are shared with TRBD2. J gave up 5 bases and V 3 bases, and 1 base lay outside the gene matches. The CDR3 is made up of 14 amino acids. CDR1 SGHTA and CDR2 FQGNSA come from the germline V gene. The DNA for the CDR3 is TGTGCCAGCAGCTTTAGCGGGGGGGGAGATACGCAGTATTTT. Amino acids: CASSFSGGGDTQYF.

V is TRBV27 and J is TRBJ2-4, with 11 bases identical to TRBD2. Germline CDR1 reads MNHEY; CDR2 reads SMNVEV (reference sequence). This CDR3 has 16 amino acids. The V segment lost 5 bases and the J segment 2 bases; nucleotides outside the gene matches: 5. The CDR3 coding sequence is TGTGCCAGCAGTCATAGACTAGCGGGGACCAAAAACATTCAGTACTTC. Translating gives CASSHRLAGTKNIQYF.

This chain joins TRBV11-2 and TRBJ2-2; 12 bases are a match to TRBD2. The CDR3 sequence is 18 residues long. V lost 4 bases to trimming and J lost 0 bases; unmatched junction nucleotides: 6. The germline CDR1 and CDR2 sequences are SGHAT and FQNNGV. The CDR3 nucleotides are TGTGCCAGCAGCTCCGAACTAGCGGGAGGTTCGAACACCGGGGAGCTGTTTTTT. Amino acids: CASSSELAGGSNTGELFF.

Notes on this clone: The junction departs from germline at one end; a sequencing error may be responsible. This sequence joins TRBV18 and TRBJ1-5; 8 positions match TRBD1. Germline lookup yields CDR1 KGHSH and CDR2 LQKENI. The CDR3 covers 14 residues. CDR3 region: CASSPPETGVVRDF. The CDR3 nucleotides are TGTGCCAGCTCACCACCGGAGACAGGGGTGGTTCGCGATTTT.

This sequence joins TRBV19 and TRBJ2-7; 10 positions agree with TRBD1. Germline V gives CDR1 LNHDA, CDR2 SQIVND (reference sequence). The V segment lost 5 bases and the J segment 0 bases; nucleotides outside the gene matches: 4. The length of the CDR3 is 15 residues. The DNA of the CDR3 is TGTGCCAGTAGTGGGGGGACAGGGGTCTCCTACGAGCAGTACTTC. It is translated as CASSGGTGVSYEQYF.

This clone was observed a handful of times. This chain uses TRBV13 with TRBJ1-1; no firm D call. V lost 5 bases, J lost 5 bases, and 15 bases lay in between. CDR3 length: 14 residues. Germline CDR1 and CDR2: PRHDT and FYEKMQ (reference sequence). The CDR3 nucleotides are TGTGCCAGCAGCCGTCGGGAGGGAGGGACTGAAGCTTTCTTT. This translates into CASSRREGGTEAFF.

There are many counts of this clone. The J gene is TRBJ2-5, the V gene TRBV15; D is possibly TRBD2 (6 bases). The germline CDR1 and CDR2 sequences are LNHNV and YYDKDF (reference sequence). The CDR3 contains 15 residues. The V gene lost 0 bases and the J gene lost 2 bases, with 10 bases spanning the gap. The CDR3 bases are TGTGCCACCAGCAGAGAAAATAGCGGTCAAGAGACCCAGTACTTC. This sequence encodes CATSRENSGQETQYF. Full variable domain (rest looked up from reference TRBV15 and TRBJ2-5): DAMVIQNPRYQVTQFGKPVTLSCSQTLNHNVMYWYQQKSSQAPKLLFHYYDKDFNNEADTPDNFQSRRPNTSFCFLDIRSPGLGDTAMYLCATSRENSGQETQYFGPGTRLLVL.

The chain combines TRBV28 with TRBJ2-1; D is possibly TRBD2 (5 bases). The V end was cut by 3 bases, the J end by 2 bases, with 14 bases between. The CDR3 has 16 amino acids. CDR1 is MDHEN, CDR2 SYDVKM, per germline. The CDR3 region has the DNA TGTGCCAGCAGTTTCCCGAGGGCGCTGGCCTACAATGAGCAGTTCTTC. This gives the protein CASSFPRALAYNEQFF.

V usage is TRBV6-5 and J usage is TRBJ1-2, with D unclear. CDR3 length equals 14 residues. V was shortened by 4 bases and J by 4 bases, with 13 bases between the two germline ends. The V gene's germline CDR1 is MNHEY and CDR2 SVGAGI. CDR3 region: CASSLKSGGYGYTF. The CDR3 DNA reads as TGTGCCAGCAGTTTAAAATCGGGTGGCTATGGCTACACCTTC.

This clone was counted once. The chain carries TRBV7-3 and TRBJ2-3, with 8 nucleotides matching TRBD2. This CDR3 has 17 amino acids. Trimming took 1 base from V and 0 from J; bases not matched to a gene: 6. From germline, CDR1 is SGHTA and CDR2 FQGTGA. CDR3: CASSLSTSGPSTDTQYF. The CDR3 DNA reads as TGTGCCAGCAGCTTAAGCACTAGCGGACCCAGCACAGATACGCAGTATTTT.

The rearrangement links TRBV4-2 to TRBJ2-2, with a possible D match to TRBD2 (6 bases). This CDR3 is 15 amino acids long. Germline values: CDR1 LGHNA, CDR2 YNFKEQ. Trimming took 2 bases from V and 7 from J, leaving 14 bases between them. CDR3 amino acids: CASSQSAGRNGELFF. DNA of the CDR3: TGTGCCAGCAGCCAATCGGCGGGGAGGAACGGGGAGCTGTTTTTT.

This chain connects TRBV28 to TRBJ2-1; 9 nucleotides align to TRBD1. The CDR3 extends over 17 amino acids. With V trimmed by 1 base and J by 6 bases, 10 bases remained unmatched. Germline V gives CDR1 MDHEN, CDR2 SYDVKM. The CDR3 nucleotides read TGTGCCAGCAGTTTATTAGTCGGACAGGGGAAGGGCAATGAGCAGTTCTTC. It codes for CASSLLVGQGKGNEQFF. The entire variable domain, with the rest obtained from reference TRBV28 and TRBJ2-1, is as follows: DVKVTQSSRYLVKRTGEKVFLECVQDMDHENMFWYRQDPGLGLRLIYFSYDVKMKEKGDIPEGYSVSREKKERFSLILESASTNQTSMYLCASSLLVGQGKGNEQFFGPGTRLTVL.

This chain connects TRBV28 to TRBJ2-1; unclear D gene. There are 10 residues in the CDR3. V lost 6 bases and J lost 8, with 5 bases in between. Germline assignment: CDR1 MDHEN and CDR2 SYDVKM. CDR3 protein: CASSSYEQFF. CDR3 sequence (DNA): TGTGCCAGCAGCTCGTATGAGCAGTTCTTC.

This clone was detected once. V gene TRBV6-5 combines with J gene TRBJ1-1, with a weak D call TRBD1 (6 bases). Trimming took 9 bases from V and 5 from J, leaving 10 bases between them. This CDR3 region has 11 residues. Germline V gives CDR1 MNHEY, CDR2 SVGAGI. CDR3 in DNA: TGTGCCAGTGTCAGGGGTACTGAAGCTTTCTTT. This gives the protein CASVRGTEAFF.

This rearrangement joins TRBV21-1 to TRBJ2-5; the table's TRBD2 call for D was not verified on the DNA. TRBV21-1 is a documented pseudogene. This CDR3 is 15 amino acids long. The CDR3 DNA sequence: TGTGCCAGCACCAAAAAGCGGGAGACAAGAGAGACCCAGTACTTC. Translation: CASTKKRETRETQYF.

A few counts support this clone. V gene TRBV9 combines with J gene TRBJ1-6; the D is unclear. The CDR3 runs 13 residues. The germline V gene has CDR1 SGDLS and CDR2 YYNGEE. The V end lost 10 bases, the J end lost 9 bases, and 17 bases lay between the germline ends. The CDR3 DNA reads as TGTGCCCCTAGACGAGTTTTTTGTTCACCCCTCCACTTT. Amino acids: CAPRRVFCSPLHF.

V is TRBV24-1 and J is TRBJ1-2; no clear D. CDR1 and CDR2 from the germline V gene are KGHDR and SFDVKD. The CDR3 consists of 12 residues. The V end was cut by 3 bases, the J end by 4 bases, with 5 bases between. For the CDR3, the DNA is TGTGCCACCAGTGATCAGGCCTATGGCTACACCTTC. Encoded protein: CATSDQAYGYTF.

This clone has a single count. The J gene is TRBJ1-2, the V gene TRBV28, with a weak D call TRBD1 (6 bases). V dropped 3 bases and J dropped 8 bases, with 13 bases sitting between them. Looked up from germline, CDR1 is MDHEN and CDR2 is SYDVKM. The CDR3 has 13 amino acids. As DNA, the CDR3 is TGTGCCAGCAGTTTTATGGGGACACAAGGCTACACCTTC. This encodes CASSFMGTQGYTF.

This chain connects TRBV19 to TRBJ2-2; TRBD2 agrees at 8 bases. The CDR3 is made up of 14 amino acids. CDR1 and CDR2 from the germline V gene are LNHDA and SQIVND (reference sequence). V dropped 1 base and J dropped 17; count of bases not matched to a gene: 12. CDR3 in amino acids: CASSIATGTSGDFF. For the CDR3, the DNA is TGTGCCAGTAGTATAGCAACGGGGACTAGTGGGGATTTTTTT.

In this sample, this clone turned up once. This chain links TRBV21-1 with TRBJ1-2; no DNA check was done on the table's D call, TRBD1. TRBV21-1 is described as a pseudogene. CDR3 length: 14 residues. CDR3 loop: CASTPLGASQGYTF. The DNA for the CDR3 is TGTGCCAGCACCCCGTTAGGGGCAAGTCAGGGCTACACCTTC.

The rearrangement uses TRBV5-8 and TRBJ2-5; perhaps TRBD1 as D (6 bases). V gave up 5 bases and J gave up 2 bases, with 7 bases separating them. The CDR3 totals 12 residues. Germline V lookup: CDR1 SGHTS, CDR2 YDEGEE. CDR3 nucleotide sequence: TGTGCCAGCAGGACAGGACAAGAGACCCAGTACTTC. Translation gives CASRTGQETQYF.

The gene calls are TRBV5-1 and TRBJ2-5; the match to TRBD2 covers 7 bases. V shed 4 bases and J 2 bases; nucleotides not matched to a gene: 11. CDR3 length: 16 residues. Germline V gives CDR1 SGHRS, CDR2 YFSETQ. For the CDR3, the DNA is TGCGCCAGCAGCCACCTGGTGGGGCGGGAGCAAGAGACCCAGTACTTC. Its translation is CASSHLVGREQETQYF.

The rearrangement uses TRBV7-9 and TRBJ1-1, with 8 positions matching TRBD1. The V gene end was trimmed by 5 bases and the J gene end by 1 base; junction bases not matched to a gene: 15. The germline CDR1 and CDR2 sequences are SEHNR and FQNEAQ (reference sequence). This CDR3 is 18 amino acids long. In nucleotides, the CDR3 is TGTGCCAGCAGCCTCCCTTTTGGCAGGGGGCGAGGGAACACTGAAGCTTTCTTT. Its protein is CASSLPFGRGRGNTEAFF.

V usage is TRBV6-2 or TRBV6-3 and J usage is TRBJ1-1; 8 positions agree with TRBD1. The CDR3 extends over 14 amino acids. Germline lookup yields CDR1 MNHEY and CDR2 SVGEGT. V shed 6 bases, J shed 4 bases, and the junction held 7 bases outside the gene matches. CDR3 sequence reads: CASSLAGGSTEAFF. The CDR3 coding sequence is TGTGCCAGCAGCCTAGCAGGGGGCAGCACTGAAGCTTTCTTT.

This clone was observed once. The CDR3 loop reads CASSPPGLLDTQYF. The CDR3 nucleotides are TGTGCCAGCAGCCCGCCCGGACTTCTGGATACGCAGTATTTT. This chain links TRBV7-2 with TRBJ2-3; D is perhaps TRBD2 (5 bases). Germline V gene data show CDR1 as SGHTA and CDR2 as FQGNSA. This CDR3 has 14 residues. V was pared by 5 bases and J by 6 bases, with 15 bases between.